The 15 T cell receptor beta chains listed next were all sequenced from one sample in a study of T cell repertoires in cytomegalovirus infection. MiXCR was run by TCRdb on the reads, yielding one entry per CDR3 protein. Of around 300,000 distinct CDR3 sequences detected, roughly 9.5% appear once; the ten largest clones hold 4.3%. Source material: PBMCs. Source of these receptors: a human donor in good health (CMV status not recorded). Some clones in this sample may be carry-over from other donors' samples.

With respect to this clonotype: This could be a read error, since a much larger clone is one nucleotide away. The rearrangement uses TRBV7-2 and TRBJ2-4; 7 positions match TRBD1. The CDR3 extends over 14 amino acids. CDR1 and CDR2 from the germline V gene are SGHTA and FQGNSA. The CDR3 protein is CATSLRGSGNIQYF. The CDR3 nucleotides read TGTGCCACCAGCCTCAGGGGGTCGGGTAACATTCAGTACTTC. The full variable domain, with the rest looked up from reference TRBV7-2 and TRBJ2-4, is GAGVSQSPSNKVTEKGKDVELRCDPISGHTALYWYRQSLGQGLEFLIYFQGNSAPDKSGLPSDRFSAERTGGSVSTLTIQRTQQEDSAVYLCATSLRGSGNIQYFGAGTRLSVL.

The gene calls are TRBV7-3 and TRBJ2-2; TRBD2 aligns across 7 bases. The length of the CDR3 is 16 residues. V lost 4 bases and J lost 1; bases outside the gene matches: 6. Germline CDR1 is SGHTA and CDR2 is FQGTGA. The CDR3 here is CASSSERDLNTGELFF. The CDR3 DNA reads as TGTGCCAGCAGCTCCGAGCGGGACCTGAACACCGGGGAGCTGTTTTTT.

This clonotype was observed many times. CDR3 nucleotides: TGTGCCAGCAGCCCTAGAGGGACACGGATGAACACTGAAGCTTTCTTT. Protein sequence: CASSPRGTRMNTEAFF. This chain connects TRBV11-2 to TRBJ1-1; a weak D match, TRBD1 (6 bases). CDR3 length equals 16 residues. Germline values: CDR1 SGHAT, CDR2 FQNNGV. V was pared by 5 bases and J by 0 bases, with 16 bases between.

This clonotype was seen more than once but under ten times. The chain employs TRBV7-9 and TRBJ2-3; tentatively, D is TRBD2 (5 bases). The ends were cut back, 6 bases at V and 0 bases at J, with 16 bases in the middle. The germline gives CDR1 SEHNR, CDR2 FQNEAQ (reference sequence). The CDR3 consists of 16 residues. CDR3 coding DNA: TGTGCCAGCAGACGCCCTAGCAGCACTAGCACAGATACGCAGTATTTT. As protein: CASRRPSSTSTDTQYF. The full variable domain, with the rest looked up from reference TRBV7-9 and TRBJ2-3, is DTGVSQNPRHKITKRGQNVTFRCDPISEHNRLYWYRQTLGQGPEFLTYFQNEAQLEKSRLLSDRFSAERPKGSFSTLEIQRTEQGDSAMYLCASRRPSSTSTDTQYFGPGTRLTVL.

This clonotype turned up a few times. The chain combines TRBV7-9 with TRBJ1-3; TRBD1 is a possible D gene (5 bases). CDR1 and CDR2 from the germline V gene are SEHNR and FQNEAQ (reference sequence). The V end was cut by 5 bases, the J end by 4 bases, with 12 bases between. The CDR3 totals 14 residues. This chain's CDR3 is CASSPGDVGNTIYF. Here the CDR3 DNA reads TGTGCCAGCAGCCCCGGGGACGTCGGAAACACCATATATTTT.

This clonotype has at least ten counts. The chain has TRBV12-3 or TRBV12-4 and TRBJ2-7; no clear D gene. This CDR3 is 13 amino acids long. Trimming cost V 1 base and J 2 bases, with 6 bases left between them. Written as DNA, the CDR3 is TGTGCCAGCAGTTTAGGCCTAGCCTACGAGCAGTACTTC. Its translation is CASSLGLAYEQYF.

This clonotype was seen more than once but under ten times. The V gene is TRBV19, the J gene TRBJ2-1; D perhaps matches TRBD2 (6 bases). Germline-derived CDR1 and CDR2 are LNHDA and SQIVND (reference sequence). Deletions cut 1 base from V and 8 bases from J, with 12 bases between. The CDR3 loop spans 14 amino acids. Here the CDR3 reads CASSIALAWDEQFF. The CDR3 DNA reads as TGTGCCAGTAGTATAGCCCTAGCGTGGGATGAGCAGTTCTTC.

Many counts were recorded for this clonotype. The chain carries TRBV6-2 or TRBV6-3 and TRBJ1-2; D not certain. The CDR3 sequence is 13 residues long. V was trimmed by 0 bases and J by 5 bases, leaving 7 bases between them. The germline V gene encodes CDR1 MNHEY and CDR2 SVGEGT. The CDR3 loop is CASSYSIPYGYTF. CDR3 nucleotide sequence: TGTGCCAGCAGTTACTCTATCCCGTATGGCTACACCTTC.

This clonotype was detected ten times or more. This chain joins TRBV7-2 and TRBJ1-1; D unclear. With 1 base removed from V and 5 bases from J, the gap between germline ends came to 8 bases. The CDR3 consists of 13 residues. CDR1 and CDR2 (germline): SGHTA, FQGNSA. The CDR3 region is CASSLELRTEAFF. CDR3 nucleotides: TGTGCCAGCAGCTTAGAACTGCGGACTGAAGCTTTCTTT.

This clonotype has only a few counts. The CDR3 DNA is TGTGCCAGCAGCGGGGGGGGACAGGACTTCTCTCACACCGGGGAGCTGTTTTTT. It yields the protein CASSGGGQDFSHTGELFF. The rearrangement joins TRBV7-9 to TRBJ2-2; maybe TRBD1 (8 bases). V was cut by 5 bases and J by 3 bases, with 22 bases left in between. The CDR3 sequence is 18 residues long. Germline loops: CDR1 SEHNR, CDR2 FQNEAQ (reference sequence).

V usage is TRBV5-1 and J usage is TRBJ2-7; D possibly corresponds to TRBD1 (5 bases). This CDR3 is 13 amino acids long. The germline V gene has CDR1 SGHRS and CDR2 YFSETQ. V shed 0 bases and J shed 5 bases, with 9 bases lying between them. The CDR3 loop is CASSLVRGHEQYF. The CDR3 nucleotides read TGCGCCAGCAGCTTGGTTAGGGGCCACGAGCAGTACTTC. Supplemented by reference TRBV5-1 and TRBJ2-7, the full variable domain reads KAGVTQTPRYLIKTRGQQVTLSCSPISGHRSVSWYQQTPGQGLQFLFEYFSETQRNKGNFPGRFSGRQFSNSRSEMNVSTLELGDSALYLCASSLVRGHEQYFGPGTRLTVT.

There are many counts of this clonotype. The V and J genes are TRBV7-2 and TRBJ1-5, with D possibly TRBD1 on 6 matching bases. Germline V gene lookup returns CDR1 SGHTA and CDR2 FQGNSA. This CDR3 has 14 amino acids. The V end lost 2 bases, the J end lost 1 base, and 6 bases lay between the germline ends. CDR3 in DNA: TGTGCCAGCAGCTTACAGGGGAGCAATCAGCCCCAGCATTTT. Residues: CASSLQGSNQPQHF.

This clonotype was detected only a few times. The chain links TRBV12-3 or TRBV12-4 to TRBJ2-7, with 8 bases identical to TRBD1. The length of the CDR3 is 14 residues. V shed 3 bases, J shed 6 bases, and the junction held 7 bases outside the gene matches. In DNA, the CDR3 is TGTGCCAGCAGTTTGGACAGGGTGATCAGCGAGCAGTACTTC. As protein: CASSLDRVISEQYF.

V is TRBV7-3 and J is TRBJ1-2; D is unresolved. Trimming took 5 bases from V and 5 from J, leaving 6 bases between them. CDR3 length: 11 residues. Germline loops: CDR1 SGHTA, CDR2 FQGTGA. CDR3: CASSASYGYTF. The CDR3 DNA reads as TGTGCCAGCAGCGCGTCGTATGGCTACACCTTC.

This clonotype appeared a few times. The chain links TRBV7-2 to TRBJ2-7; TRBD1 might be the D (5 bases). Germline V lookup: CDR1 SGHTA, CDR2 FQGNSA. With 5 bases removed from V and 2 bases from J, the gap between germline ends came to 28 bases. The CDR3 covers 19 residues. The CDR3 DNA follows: TGTGCCAGCAGCCCAAAACCTAGTACCCCAGGGATACGAGCCTACGAGCAGTACTTC. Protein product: CASSPKPSTPGIRAYEQYF.